The rows below give T cell receptor beta chains drawn from one sample of a study of blood T cell repertoires in COVID-19. Sequenced by immunoSEQ multiplex PCR; TCRdb stores in-frame clones only, minus some. The table lists some 250,000 clones, approximately 90% of them singletons, with approximately 9% in the top ten. Sample: PBMCs or T cells enriched from blood (not recorded which). These receptors were taken from a man aged 35 to 55 who had recovered from COVID-19. Each CDR3 is given with its conserved first and last residue. The order of the fields is V gene, J gene, clone size, D gene, CDR3 protein, CDR3 DNA. D genes are given only for firm matches. Only some rows state a clone size, as once, few, many or a class for expanded clones.

V: TRBV6-5
J: TRBJ2-7
size: NA
D: TRBD1
CDR3: CASTAGQDLVQYF
DNA: TGTGCCAGCACGGCGGGACAGGACCTTGTGCAGTACTTC

V: TRBV4-2
J: TRBJ2-6
size: NA
D: TRBD1
CDR3: CASSPQISTGVRTSGANVLTF
DNA: TGTGCCAGCAGCCCGCAAATCAGTACAGGGGTCAGAACCTCTGGGGCCAACGTCCTGACTTTC

V: TRBV19
J: TRBJ2-3
size: NA
D: NA
CDR3: CASQRAYSTDTQYF
DNA: TGTGCCAGTCAGAGGGCCTATAGCACAGATACGCAGTATTTT

V: TRBV7-9
J: TRBJ1-1
size: once
D: NA
CDR3: CASSPGGGGGTEAFF
DNA: TGTGCCAGCAGCCCCGGGGGGGGTGGAGGCACTGAAGCTTTCTTT

V: TRBV18
J: TRBJ1-3
size: NA
D: NA
CDR3: CASSPGANSGNTIYF
DNA: TGTGCCAGCTCACCGGGGGCCAACTCTGGAAACACCATATATTTT

V: TRBV15
J: TRBJ2-7
size: once
D: TRBD1
CDR3: CATSTIARGTGFYEQYF
DNA: TGTGCCACCAGCACGATTGCTCGTGGGACAGGATTCTACGAGCAGTACTTC

V: TRBV4-3
J: TRBJ2-7
size: NA
D: TRBD1
CDR3: CASSQGQYEQYF
DNA: TGCGCCAGCAGCCAGGGACAGTACGAGCAGTACTTC

V: TRBV5-1
J: TRBJ1-2
size: NA
D: NA
CDR3: CASALEWGRVNGYTF
DNA: TGCGCCAGCGCACTTGAGTGGGGCAGGGTTAATGGCTACACCTTC

V: TRBV6-2/TRBV6-3
J: TRBJ2-7
size: NA
D: NA
CDR3: CASSYAAGFSYEQYF
DNA: TGTGCCAGCAGTTACGCGGCGGGGTTCTCATACGAGCAGTACTTC

V: TRBV6-1
J: TRBJ2-7
size: NA
D: TRBD1
CDR3: CASSDLLDRGHYEQYF
DNA: TGTGCCAGCAGTGATTTGCTGGACAGGGGGCATTACGAGCAGTACTTC

V: TRBV15
J: TRBJ2-4
size: once
D: NA
CDR3: CATSRDRQGFNIQYF
DNA: TGTGCCACCAGCAGAGATAGGCAGGGGTTTAACATTCAGTACTTC

V: TRBV7-2
J: TRBJ2-7
size: NA
D: TRBD1
CDR3: CASRPPGQGNYEQYF
DNA: TGTGCCAGCAGACCGCCGGGACAGGGGAACTACGAGCAGTACTTC

V: TRBV7-9
J: TRBJ2-1
size: NA
D: TRBD1
CDR3: CASSDGTGGNNEQFF
DNA: TGTGCCAGCAGCGACGGGACAGGGGGGAACAATGAGCAGTTCTTC

V: TRBV21-1
J: TRBJ2-7
size: NA
D: NA
CDR3: CASSKERGQGSSYEQYF
DNA: TGTGCCAGCAGCAAAGAAAGAGGGCAGGGGAGCTCCTACGAGCAGTACTTC

V: TRBV30
J: TRBJ1-3
size: NA
D: NA
CDR3: CAWKSGGSRTSGNTIYF
DNA: TGTGCCTGGAAATCCGGGGGTAGTAGGACTTCAGGAAACACCATATATTTT

V: TRBV9
J: TRBJ1-1
size: NA
D: NA
CDR3: CASSRGTSAEAFF
DNA: TGTGCCAGCAGTCGGGGGACTAGCGCTGAAGCTTTCTTT

V: TRBV6-1
J: TRBJ2-3
size: NA
D: NA
CDR3: CASSEAPGDTDTQYF
DNA: TGTGCCAGCAGTGAAGCGCCCGGGGACACAGATACGCAGTATTTT

V: TRBV4-1
J: TRBJ2-1
size: few
D: TRBD1
CDR3: CASSQEGGDRYNEQFF
DNA: TGCGCCAGCAGCCAAGAAGGTGGGGACAGGTACAATGAGCAGTTCTTC

V: TRBV2
J: TRBJ1-2
size: NA
D: TRBD1
CDR3: CASVTLTGFDGYTF
DNA: TGTGCCAGCGTCACTCTGACAGGGTTTGATGGCTACACCTTC

V: TRBV18
J: TRBJ2-1
size: NA
D: TRBD2
CDR3: CASSPRGLADYNEQFF
DNA: TGTGCCAGCTCACCAAGGGGACTAGCGGACTACAATGAGCAGTTCTTC

V: TRBV9
J: TRBJ2-5
size: NA
D: NA
CDR3: CASAEGGFPQETQYF
DNA: TGTGCCAGCGCAGAGGGGGGGTTCCCACAAGAGACCCAGTACTTC

V: TRBV6-5
J: TRBJ2-7
size: NA
D: TRBD2
CDR3: CASSPAGRGHEQYF
DNA: TGTGCCAGCAGTCCAGCCGGGAGGGGCCACGAGCAGTACTTC

V: TRBV4-1
J: TRBJ1-5
size: NA
D: NA
CDR3: CASSQSLNQPQHF
DNA: TGCGCCAGCAGCCAAAGCCTGAATCAGCCCCAGCATTTT

V: TRBV6-6
J: TRBJ2-1
size: NA
D: TRBD2
CDR3: CASTGLAAGNEQFF
DNA: TGTGCCAGCACCGGACTAGCCGCTGGGAATGAGCAGTTCTTC

V: TRBV7-3
J: TRBJ2-3
size: once
D: NA
CDR3: CASSLTGGAQDTQYF
DNA: TGTGCCAGCAGCTTAACGGGGGGGGCACAAGATACGCAGTATTTT

V: TRBV6-5
J: TRBJ2-1
size: once
D: TRBD1
CDR3: CASSYGGQGAGEQFF
DNA: TGTGCCAGCAGTTACGGGGGACAGGGGGCGGGTGAGCAGTTCTTC

V: TRBV10-3
J: TRBJ1-5
size: NA
D: TRBD1
CDR3: CAISDRTGGSSNQPQHF
DNA: TGTGCCATCAGTGATCGGACAGGGGGCTCAAGCAATCAGCCCCAGCATTTT

V: TRBV7-3
J: TRBJ1-4
size: NA
D: TRBD1
CDR3: CASSKRQGEKLFF
DNA: TGTGCCAGCAGCAAAAGACAGGGGGAAAAACTGTTTTTT

V: TRBV28
J: TRBJ2-7
size: NA
D: NA
CDR3: CASSAGTLSYEQYF
DNA: TGTGCCAGCAGCGCCGGGACTCTGTCCTACGAGCAGTACTTC

V: TRBV7-6
J: TRBJ2-5
size: NA
D: TRBD2
CDR3: CASSFLAGYQETQYF
DNA: TGTGCCAGCAGCTTTCTAGCGGGGTACCAAGAGACCCAGTACTTC

V: TRBV5-4
J: TRBJ2-5
size: once
D: TRBD2
CDR3: CASSAGGLAGEQETQYF
DNA: TGTGCCAGCAGCGCCGGCGGTTTAGCGGGGGAACAAGAGACCCAGTACTTC

V: TRBV7-9
J: TRBJ2-5
size: NA
D: NA
CDR3: CASSFLRGETQYF
DNA: TGTGCCAGCAGCTTCTTGAGGGGGGAGACCCAGTACTTC

V: TRBV15
J: TRBJ1-1
size: NA
D: NA
CDR3: CATSLARNTEAFF
DNA: TGTGCCACCAGCCTAGCAAGAAACACTGAAGCTTTCTTT

V: TRBV5-6
J: TRBJ1-6
size: NA
D: TRBD1
CDR3: CASSLDRGMTYNSPLHF
DNA: TGTGCCAGCAGCTTGGACAGGGGGATGACCTATAATTCACCCCTCCACTTT

V: TRBV5-8
J: TRBJ2-7
size: NA
D: NA
CDR3: CASSLRVYEQYF
DNA: TGTGCCAGCAGCTTGCGCGTATACGAGCAGTACTTC

V: TRBV19
J: TRBJ1-1
size: NA
D: NA
CDR3: CASSRGPTLNTEAFF
DNA: TGTGCCAGTAGTAGGGGGCCAACCTTGAACACTGAAGCTTTCTTT

V: TRBV11-1
J: TRBJ2-6
size: few
D: NA
CDR3: CASSLASGANVLTF
DNA: TGTGCCAGCAGCTTAGCTTCAGGGGCCAACGTCCTGACTTTC

V: TRBV7-2
J: TRBJ2-7
size: NA
D: TRBD2
CDR3: CASSSSGRLGEQYF
DNA: TGTGCCAGCAGCTCTAGCGGGAGGCTGGGTGAGCAGTACTTC

V: TRBV11-2
J: TRBJ1-1
size: NA
D: TRBD1
CDR3: CASRALSRTGAGMNTEAFF
DNA: TGTGCCAGCAGAGCTTTGTCCAGGACAGGAGCCGGTATGAACACTGAAGCTTTCTTT

V: TRBV6-5
J: TRBJ2-7
size: once
D: NA
CDR3: CASSYSYLLYEQYF
DNA: TGTGCCAGCAGTTACTCTTATCTTCTTTACGAGCAGTACTTC

V: TRBV2
J: TRBJ2-3
size: NA
D: TRBD2
CDR3: CASRAGTTLGDTQYF
DNA: TGTGCCAGCAGGGCCGGGACTACTCTGGGAGATACGCAGTATTTT

V: TRBV19
J: TRBJ1-5
size: NA
D: NA
CDR3: CASSISGNQPQHF
DNA: TGTGCCAGTAGTATTTCAGGGAATCAGCCCCAGCATTTT

V: TRBV7-3
J: TRBJ2-3
size: NA
D: TRBD2
CDR3: CASSLKGTSGGRGTDTQYF
DNA: TGTGCCAGCAGCTTAAAGGGGACTAGCGGGGGGCGAGGCACAGATACGCAGTATTTT

V: TRBV9
J: TRBJ2-1
size: NA
D: TRBD2
CDR3: CASSVLWASGGNEQFF
DNA: TGTGCCAGCAGCGTTCTTTGGGCTAGCGGGGGGAATGAGCAGTTCTTC

V: TRBV3-1/TRBV3-2
J: TRBJ2-7
size: NA
D: NA
CDR3: CASSQGQTIYEQYF
DNA: TGTGCCAGCAGCCAAGGCCAGACTATCTACGAGCAGTACTTC

V: TRBV19
J: TRBJ2-1
size: NA
D: TRBD1
CDR3: CASSADRGNEQFF
DNA: TGTGCCAGTAGTGCCGACAGGGGTAATGAGCAGTTCTTC

V: TRBV9
J: TRBJ2-3
size: NA
D: TRBD1
CDR3: CASSGGQASSTDTQYF
DNA: TGTGCCAGCAGCGGCGGACAGGCATCTAGCACAGATACGCAGTATTTT

V: TRBV24-1
J: TRBJ2-3
size: NA
D: TRBD2
CDR3: CATSEGLAGARSTDTQYF
DNA: TGTGCCACCAGTGAGGGACTAGCGGGAGCCCGAAGCACAGATACGCAGTATTTT

V: TRBV24-1
J: TRBJ1-5
size: NA
D: TRBD1
CDR3: CATSDHPDRGWDQPQHF
DNA: TGTGCCACCAGTGACCACCCGGACAGGGGCTGGGATCAGCCCCAGCATTTT

V: TRBV11-3
J: TRBJ1-1
size: NA
D: NA
CDR3: CASSFTGIGNTEAFF
DNA: TGTGCCAGCAGCTTTACAGGGATTGGGAACACTGAAGCTTTCTTT

V: TRBV28
J: TRBJ1-2
size: NA
D: NA
CDR3: CASRTIRDSIQHGYTF
DNA: TGTGCCAGCAGGACGATCCGGGACTCCATACAACATGGCTACACCTTC

V: TRBV2
J: TRBJ2-1
size: NA
D: NA
CDR3: CASTGFGSYNEQFF
DNA: TGTGCCAGCACGGGATTCGGCTCCTACAATGAGCAGTTCTTC

V: TRBV7-9
J: TRBJ2-3
size: NA
D: NA
CDR3: CASSPARRADTQYF
DNA: TGTGCCAGCAGCCCCGCCCGCAGGGCAGATACGCAGTATTTT

V: TRBV12-5
J: TRBJ1-1
size: NA
D: TRBD1
CDR3: CASGLVLDRGSVTEAFF
DNA: TGTGCTAGTGGTTTGGTACTCGACAGGGGATCTGTCACTGAAGCTTTCTTT

V: TRBV6-4
J: TRBJ1-2
size: NA
D: NA
CDR3: CASRPLRLAYYGYTF
DNA: TGTGCCAGCAGACCTCTTCGACTAGCGTACTATGGCTACACCTTC

V: TRBV12-5
J: TRBJ2-2
size: NA
D: TRBD1
CDR3: CASGLAPRFTGTENTGELFF
DNA: TGTGCTAGTGGTTTGGCCCCTCGGTTTACCGGGACAGAGAACACCGGGGAGCTGTTTTTT

V: TRBV6-5
J: TRBJ1-1
size: NA
D: NA
CDR3: CASSYSTAGLDTEAFF
DNA: TGTGCCAGCAGTTACTCGACCGCAGGGTTGGACACTGAAGCTTTCTTT

V: TRBV14
J: TRBJ2-7
size: NA
D: NA
CDR3: CASSQGLFGEQYF
DNA: TGTGCCAGCAGCCAGGGACTTTTCGGCGAGCAGTACTTC

V: TRBV6-5
J: TRBJ2-1
size: NA
D: TRBD2
CDR3: CASTEGGAGGNEQFF
DNA: TGTGCCAGCACCGAGGGTGGTGCGGGAGGCAATGAGCAGTTCTTC